Listed here are 24 T cell receptor beta chains from one sample, sequenced in a study of blood T cells in healthy people across ages. The use of a sample-barcoded 5' primer and a J-beta primer mix characterized a second PCR of 7 to 11 cycles. TCRdb fed the 5' RACE reads into MiXCR, producing one record per CDR3 protein. In the table there are 790,000 or so distinct CDR3 sequences, 46% of which are singletons. The sequencing input was blood. These receptors all come from a man aged 80 or over in good health.

This chain connects TRBV30 to TRBJ1-3, with D possibly being TRBD1 (6 bases). The CDR3 extends over 14 amino acids. The germline CDR1 and CDR2 sequences are GTSNPN and SVGIG (reference sequence). The V gene lost 2 bases and the J gene lost 4 bases, with 12 bases spanning the gap. The CDR3 loop is CAWSSPTGGNTIYF. CDR3 sequence (DNA): TGTGCCTGGAGTTCCCCAACAGGGGGAAACACCATATATTTT.

This clonotype came up a few times. The chain has TRBV20-1 and TRBJ2-1, with 7 bases fitting TRBD2. The CDR3 sequence is 14 residues long. CDR1 DFQATT and CDR2 SNEGSKA come from the germline V gene (reference sequence). With 3 bases clipped from V and 5 bases from J, the junction kept 7 bases outside the gene matches. CDR3 sequence: CSARPGTTNNEQFF. CDR3 sequence (DNA): TGCAGTGCTAGGCCCGGGACTACCAACAATGAGCAGTTCTTC.

This clonotype was found once. It may be a read error: a sequence one base away is much more abundant. The rearrangement links TRBV7-2 to TRBJ2-1; maybe TRBD2 (6 bases). This CDR3 is 12 amino acids long. Between the trimmed V and J ends, which lost 5 bases and 13 bases, there was a span of 15 bases. Germline-derived CDR1 and CDR2 are SGHTA and FQGNSA. This chain's CDR3 is CASSIPTSSQFF. CDR3 nucleotide sequence: TGTGCCAGCAGCATCCCTACTAGCTCCCAGTTCTTC.

J is TRBJ2-6 and V is TRBV27; 7 nucleotides line up with TRBD1. Trimming took 0 bases from V and 0 from J; bases not matched to a gene: 8. This CDR3 spans 19 amino acids. Germline CDR1 reads MNHEY; CDR2 reads SMNVEV (reference sequence). The CDR3 bases are TGTGCCAGCAGTTTATCGTTGGGACAGACGGCCTCTGGGGCCAACGTCCTGACTTTC. Protein sequence: CASSLSLGQTASGANVLTF.

This clonotype was counted a few times. V is TRBV20-1 and J is TRBJ2-7; a possible D gene is TRBD2 (6 bases). Trimming took off 5 bases at V and 5 bases at J, with 16 bases between the two ends. There are 13 residues in the CDR3. Germline V gene sequence: CDR1 DFQATT, CDR2 SNEGSKA (reference sequence). As DNA, the CDR3 is TGCAGTGCTGGGGGACTTGGGGACCACGAGCAGTACTTC. Protein product: CSAGGLGDHEQYF.

The rearrangement joins TRBV14 to TRBJ2-5; D uncertain. The CDR3 runs 14 residues. Trimming left V 1 base short and J 7 bases short, with 13 bases between. Germline V gene lookup returns CDR1 SGHDN and CDR2 FVKESK. The CDR3 DNA reads TGTGCCAGCAGCCAAGGACATCCAATTGGGACCCAGTACTTC. Translating it yields CASSQGHPIGTQYF. The complete variable domain, with remaining parts taken from reference TRBV14 and TRBJ2-5, reads EAGVTQFPSHSVIEKGQTVTLRCDPISGHDNLYWYRRVMGKEIKFLLHFVKESKQDESGMPNNRFLAERTGGTYSTLKVQPAELEDSGVYFCASSQGHPIGTQYFGPGTRLLVL.

This clonotype was seen repeatedly, ten times or more. The J gene is TRBJ2-5, the V gene TRBV12-3 or TRBV12-4, with D perhaps being TRBD1 or TRBD2 (6 bases each). CDR3 length equals 13 residues. Trimming pared 6 bases from V and 5 bases from J, leaving 13 bases between. The CDR3 DNA reads TGTGCCAGCAGGAGGAGGGGGGTTGAGACCCAGTACTTC. It codes for CASRRRGVETQYF.

Regarding this clonotype: A much larger clone differs from this one at a single base, so this may be a read error. The chain uses TRBV7-2 and TRBJ2-5; D is perhaps TRBD2 (5 bases). With the DNA end fitting TRBJ2-7 better, the J assignment may be wrong. Per germline, CDR1 SGHTA and CDR2 FQGNSA. CDR3 length: 12 residues. In nucleotides, the CDR3 is TGTGCCAGCAGCGACATAACTAGCGAGCAGTACTTC. It specifies CASSDITSEQYF.

The chain links TRBV29-1 to TRBJ2-5, with 9 bases identical to TRBD2. The trim removed 3 bases at V and 11 bases at J, leaving 10 bases unmatched. The CDR3 is 13 amino acids. Germline lookup yields CDR1 SQVTM and CDR2 ANQGSEA. In nucleotides, the CDR3 is TGCAGCGTTGAGCCAGGGCTAGCGGGGCAGCAGTACTTC. Amino acids: CSVEPGLAGQQYF.

The sample holds a few counts of this clonotype. Germline and junction disagree at one end, which may indicate a read error. The gene calls are TRBV29-1 and TRBJ2-3, with 7 bases fitting TRBD1. The CDR3 consists of 14 residues. CDR1 and CDR2 (germline): SQVTM, ANQGSEA. Written as DNA, the CDR3 is TGCAGCGTTGAAGCCGACAGGGCTTTAGATACTCAGTATTTT. Protein sequence: CSVEADRALDTQYF.

This chain uses TRBV6-2 or TRBV6-3 with TRBJ2-7, with D uncertain. CDR3 size: 16 residues. Germline-derived CDR1 and CDR2 are MNHEY and SVGEGT. V was trimmed by 0 bases and J by 2 bases, leaving 14 bases between them. Here the CDR3 reads CASSYSLLRITYEQYF. Written as DNA, the CDR3 is TGTGCCAGCAGTTACTCGTTATTGAGAATAACCTACGAGCAGTACTTC.

The J gene is TRBJ2-2, the V gene TRBV20-1, with TRBD1 matching 7 bases. V shed 2 bases and J 2 bases; nucleotides not matched to a gene: 2. The CDR3 is 14 residues long. Looked up from germline, CDR1 is DFQATT and CDR2 is SNEGSKA (reference sequence). The CDR3 loop is CSARRDRNTGELFF. CDR3 DNA sequence: TGCAGTGCTAGAAGGGACAGAAACACCGGGGAGCTGTTTTTT.

The CDR3 bases are TGTGCCAGCAGCGGGGGCGGAGATACGCAGTATTTT. Translating gives CASSGGGDTQYF. This rearrangement joins TRBV11-3 to TRBJ2-3; D might be TRBD1 (6 bases). V shed 5 bases and J shed 5 bases, with 8 bases lying between them. The CDR3 is made up of 12 amino acids. The germline V gene has CDR1 SGHNT and CDR2 YENEEA.

This clonotype was observed at least ten times. The genes are TRBV7-2 and TRBJ2-5, with 7 bases that match TRBD2. V shed 5 bases, J shed 2 bases, and the junction held 8 bases outside the gene matches. This CDR3 comprises 15 residues. Germline CDR1 reads SGHTA; CDR2 reads FQGNSA. Here the CDR3 reads CASSIPLAVQETQYF. The CDR3 region has the DNA TGTGCCAGCAGCATTCCGCTAGCGGTACAAGAGACCCAGTACTTC. Based on the CDR3 plus reference TRBV7-2 and TRBJ2-5, the full variable domain is GAGVSQSPSNKVTEKGKDVELRCDPISGHTALYWYRQSLGQGLEFLIYFQGNSAPDKSGLPSDRFSAERTGGSVSTLTIQRTQQEDSAVYLCASSIPLAVQETQYFGPGTRLLVL.

Only a few counts were recorded for this clonotype. V usage is TRBV5-1 and J usage is TRBJ2-1; D gene uncertain. CDR1 and CDR2 from the germline V gene are SGHRS and YFSETQ. This CDR3 comprises 14 residues. Between the trimmed V and J ends, which lost 1 base and 0 bases, there was a span of 5 bases. The chain's CDR3 is CASSLFSSYNEQFF. DNA of the CDR3: TGCGCCAGCAGCTTGTTCAGCTCCTACAATGAGCAGTTCTTC.

The chain has TRBV11-2 and TRBJ2-7; 7 bases are a match to TRBD2. CDR3 length equals 14 residues. The V and J ends lost 2 bases and 3 bases, in that order; junction bases with no gene match: 4. Germline V gene lookup returns CDR1 SGHAT and CDR2 FQNNGV. CDR3 protein: CASSLPLAVYEQYF. The CDR3 region has the DNA TGTGCCAGCAGCTTACCCCTAGCGGTCTACGAGCAGTACTTC.

The chain has TRBV18 and TRBJ1-4; 12 nucleotides align to TRBD1. There are 16 residues in the CDR3. J gave up 6 bases and V 4 bases, and 6 bases lay outside the gene matches. Germline V gene sequence: CDR1 KGHSH, CDR2 LQKENI. The CDR3 reads CASSLGTGGLDEKLFF. CDR3 bases: TGTGCCAGCTCACTGGGGACAGGGGGCCTCGATGAAAAACTGTTTTTT.

V usage is TRBV30 and J usage is TRBJ2-4, with TRBD1 as a possible D gene (5 bases). The DNA end lines up better with TRBJ2-7; the J call may be wrong. The CDR3 contains 13 residues. In germline, CDR1 is GTSNPN, CDR2 SVGIG (reference sequence). In DNA, the CDR3 is TGTGCCTGGAGTAAAGGGGCAGTGGTCGAGCAGTACTTC. It encodes CAWSKGAVVEQYF.

This clonotype was detected only once. CDR3 sequence (DNA): TGTGCCACTACGGGACAGGGTCGGTACGAGCAGTACTTC. It specifies CATTGQGRYEQYF. The chain carries TRBV25-1 and TRBJ2-7, with 9 bases aligning to TRBD1. The CDR3 loop spans 13 amino acids. Germline-derived CDR1 and CDR2 are MGHDK and SYGVNS. J lost 4 bases, V lost 10 bases, and 8 bases had no gene match.

As for this clonotype: Just one base apart from a much larger clone, this may be a read error. V and J are TRBV29-1 and TRBJ2-1; unclear D gene. The CDR3 has 14 residues. The germline V gene encodes CDR1 SQVTM and CDR2 ANQGSEA. This CDR3 reads CSVDAQSSYNGQFF. CDR3 coding DNA: TGCAGCGTTGATGCCCAGAGCTCCTACAATGGGCAGTTCTTC.

In this sample, this clonotype turned up a few times. The chain links TRBV5-6 to TRBJ2-5; 8 positions match TRBD2. With V trimmed by 2 bases and J by 2 bases, 8 bases remained unmatched. The CDR3 has 16 amino acids. Germline V CDR1 and CDR2: SGHDT, YYEEEE. Written as DNA, the CDR3 is TGTGCCAGCAGCTTCGGGGCTAGCGGGTATCAAGAGACCCAGTACTTC. As protein: CASSFGASGYQETQYF.

This clonotype was observed a single time. This rearrangement joins TRBV6-2 or TRBV6-3 to TRBJ2-7; 10 nucleotides match TRBD2. The ends lost 9 bases at V and 0 bases at J; junction bases unmatched: 8. Germline loops: CDR1 MNHEY, CDR2 SVGEGT. CDR3 length: 15 residues. CDR3 in amino acids: CASASAGGGSYEQYF. In nucleotides, the CDR3 is TGTGCCAGTGCGTCAGCGGGAGGGGGCTCCTACGAGCAGTACTTC.

The chain links TRBV7-9 to TRBJ2-5; 10 nucleotides line up with TRBD2. This CDR3 has 16 residues. The germline gives CDR1 SEHNR, CDR2 FQNEAQ (reference sequence). The J segment lost 1 base and the V segment lost 4 bases, leaving 6 bases of the junction unmatched. The CDR3 is CASSYIAGGPQETQYF. For the CDR3, the DNA is TGTGCCAGCAGCTACATAGCGGGAGGCCCCCAAGAGACCCAGTACTTC.

J is TRBJ1-6 and V is TRBV19, with 9 bases that match TRBD1. Trimming removed 8 bases from V and 10 bases from J; junction bases left unmatched: 9. In germline, CDR1 is LNHDA, CDR2 SQIVND (reference sequence). The CDR3 contains 14 residues. The CDR3 loop is CASAGQGSGSPLHF. CDR3 bases: TGTGCCAGTGCGGGACAGGGATCAGGGTCACCCCTCCACTTT.